Given below is one TCR beta chain in context. Antigen specificity is unknown. TCRdb keeps only in-frame clones here, not all; method: immunoSEQ multiplex PCR. The data contain about 130,000 clones, roughly 93% of them singletons. This record comes from a study of T cell responses to AZD1222 COVID-19 vaccine. The study's findings and limits: Mostly white British, mostly female donors; authors suggested clonal diversity may be underestimated.

This receptor was identified in an adult who received the AZD1222 COVID-19 vaccine. The sample here was peripheral blood, taken 28 days after the second AZD1222 dose.

In DNA form, the CDR3 reads TGTGCCAGCAGTCGTAGCGTCTCCTACGAGCAGTACTTC. Translation: CASSRSVSYEQYF. This sequence joins TRBV6-5 and TRBJ2-7; maybe TRBD2 (5 bases). In germline, CDR1 is MNHEY, CDR2 SVGAGI. The CDR3 is 13 amino acids. V was clipped by 5 bases and J by 0 bases, with 8 bases between them.